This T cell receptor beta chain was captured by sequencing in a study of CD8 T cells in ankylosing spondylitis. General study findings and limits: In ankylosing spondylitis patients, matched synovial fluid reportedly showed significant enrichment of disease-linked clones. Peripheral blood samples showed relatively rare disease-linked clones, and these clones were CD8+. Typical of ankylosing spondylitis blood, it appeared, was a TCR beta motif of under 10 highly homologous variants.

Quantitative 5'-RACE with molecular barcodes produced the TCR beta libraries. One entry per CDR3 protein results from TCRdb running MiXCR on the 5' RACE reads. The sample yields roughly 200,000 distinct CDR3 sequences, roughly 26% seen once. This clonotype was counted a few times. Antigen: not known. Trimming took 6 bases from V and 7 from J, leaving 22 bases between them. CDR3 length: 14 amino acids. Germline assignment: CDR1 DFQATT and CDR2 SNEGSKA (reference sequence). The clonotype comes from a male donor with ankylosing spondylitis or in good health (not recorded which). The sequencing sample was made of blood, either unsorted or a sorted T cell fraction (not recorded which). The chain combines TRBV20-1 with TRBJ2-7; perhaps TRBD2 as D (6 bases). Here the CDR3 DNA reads TGCAGTGCCTCGGGCCGGGACTTGCCTGAGGAGCAGTACTTC. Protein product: CSASGRDLPEEQYF.